Detailed here is one TCR beta chain. Germline V CDR1 and CDR2: KGHDR, SFDVKD. The V and J ends lost 2 bases and 7 bases respectively, with 11 bases between them. There are 14 residues in the CDR3. This record comes from a study of blood T cell repertoires in COVID-19. Study-level information: T cells, B-cell-depleted T cells, or PBMCs supplied cDNA or gDNA.

Repertoires were generated with immunoSEQ multiplex PCR, while TCRdb's copy carries only in-frame clones and drops some. The data show about 170,000 clones, more than 75% seen once. This chain connects TRBV24-1 to TRBJ2-1; maybe TRBD2 (7 bases). The sequence derives from a man aged 18 to 30 with active or convalescent COVID-19. The source material was peripheral blood. The CDR3, as DNA: TGTGCCACCAGTGATTGGAGGGGGGGGAATGAGCAGTTCTTC. Residues: CATSDWRGGNEQFF.